The clone carrying this T cell receptor beta chain was seen more than once but under ten times. Trimming removed 2 bases from V and 2 bases from J; junction bases left unmatched: 8. The length of the CDR3 is 18 residues. Germline lookup yields CDR1 SGHTA and CDR2 FQGNSA. Combining a sample-barcoded 5' primer with a J-beta primer mix, a second PCR ran for 7 to 11 cycles. MiXCR was run by TCRdb on the 5' RACE reads, yielding one entry per CDR3 protein. The sample lists about 1.8 million distinct CDR3 sequences, less than 50% seen once, with 2.1% in the top ten. These data originate in a study of blood T cells in healthy people across ages.

Sequenced material: blood. The chain has TRBV7-2 and TRBJ2-1; the match to TRBD2 covers 11 bases. This clonotype was obtained from a middle-aged woman in good health. CDR3: CASSLSLAGGIAYNEQFF. CDR3 DNA sequence: TGTGCCAGCAGCTTATCCCTAGCGGGGGGTATAGCCTACAATGAGCAGTTCTTC.